These 5 T cell receptor beta chains originate from one sample sequenced in a study of shared clonotypes between healthy human individuals. TCRdb's table, derived via immunoSEQ multiplex PCR, lists solely in-frame clones and lacks some. Among some 2 million clones listed, about 95% were seen once. Naive CD8 cells lacked CD45RO and underwent positive selection for CCR7, leaving out terminally differentiated effector memory CD45RA+ cells. Sequenced: naive CD8+ T cells sorted from blood. These receptors were obtained from a man in his late teens or twenties in good health.

In this sample, this clone turned up once. The V call is TRBV5-1, the J call TRBJ2-3, with D perhaps assigned TRBD1 or TRBD2 (5 bases each). The CDR3 has 15 amino acids. The germline V gene has CDR1 SGHRS and CDR2 YFSETQ. The germline V and J ends were trimmed by 3 bases and 4 bases, with 15 bases remaining between them. DNA for the CDR3: TGCGCCAGCAGCTCCCCCGAGGGGCGGGCAGATACGCAGTATTTT. It yields the protein CASSSPEGRADTQYF.

CDR3 region: CASSPRVSYNEQFF. The CDR3 bases are TGCGCCAGCAGCCCGCGGGTCTCCTACAATGAGCAGTTCTTC. The V gene is TRBV4-1, the J gene TRBJ2-1; D possibly corresponds to TRBD2 (5 bases). V lost 4 bases, J lost 0 bases, and 7 bases lay in between. Germline CDR1 reads MGHRA; CDR2 reads YSYEKL. The CDR3 spans 14 residues.

On this clone itself: Other DNA variants within this sample encode the same CDR3. J is TRBJ1-5 and V is TRBV19; 7 nucleotides line up with TRBD1. The CDR3 totals 14 residues. The V segment lost 5 bases and the J segment 2 bases; nucleotides outside the gene matches: 3. From germline, CDR1 is LNHDA and CDR2 SQIVND (reference sequence). CDR3 in amino acids: CASSPGQGNQPQHF. The CDR3 region has the DNA TGTGCCAGTAGTCCCGGACAGGGCAATCAGCCCCAGCATTTT.

This clone was counted a single time. This chain uses TRBV28 with TRBJ2-7, with 8 bases matching TRBD2. The trim removed 2 bases at V and 4 bases at J, leaving 4 bases unmatched. The CDR3 runs 14 residues. The germline CDR1 and CDR2 sequences are MDHEN and SYDVKM. In DNA, the CDR3 is TGTGCCAGCAGTTTAGGGCGGGGGGAGTACGAGCAGTACTTC. It is translated as CASSLGRGEYEQYF. Full variable domain (remainder filled in from reference TRBV28 and TRBJ2-7): DVKVTQSSRYLVKRTGEKVFLECVQDMDHENMFWYRQDPGLGLRLIYFSYDVKMKEKGDIPEGYSVSREKKERFSLILESASTNQTSMYLCASSLGRGEYEQYFGPGTRLTVT.

The V call is TRBV29-1, the J call TRBJ1-2; 8 nucleotides agree with TRBD1. This CDR3 contains 13 residues. The junction had 6 bases not matched to a gene; V was cut back by 5 bases and J by 4 bases. Germline V gene sequence: CDR1 SQVTM, CDR2 ANQGSEA. In DNA, the CDR3 is TGCAGCGTTAAGACAGGGGATATCTATGGCTACACCTTC. It translates to CSVKTGDIYGYTF.